The TCR beta chain described here comes from a study of T cell changes during pregnancy in multiple sclerosis. This clone was seen once. The trim removed 0 bases at V and 0 bases at J, leaving 5 bases unmatched. Germline V gene sequence: CDR1 LNHNV, CDR2 YYDKDF (reference sequence). This CDR3 comprises 18 residues. Measured with immunoSEQ multiplex PCR; TCRdb has only the in-frame clones, and not every one. The repertoire consists of 27,000 or so clones, with roughly 86% occurring once and the leading ten covering 8% to 9%. The clonotype was recovered from a female donor with multiple sclerosis, enrolled in a pregnancy study. This specimen consisted of CD8+ T cells from peripheral blood mononuclear cells, obtained in the second trimester of pregnancy. This sequence joins TRBV15 and TRBJ2-6; 7 bases are shared with TRBD1. Written as DNA, the CDR3 is TGTGCCACCAGCAGAGAAGGGACAGCGCTCTCTGGGGCCAACGTCCTGACTTTC. As protein: CATSREGTALSGANVLTF.